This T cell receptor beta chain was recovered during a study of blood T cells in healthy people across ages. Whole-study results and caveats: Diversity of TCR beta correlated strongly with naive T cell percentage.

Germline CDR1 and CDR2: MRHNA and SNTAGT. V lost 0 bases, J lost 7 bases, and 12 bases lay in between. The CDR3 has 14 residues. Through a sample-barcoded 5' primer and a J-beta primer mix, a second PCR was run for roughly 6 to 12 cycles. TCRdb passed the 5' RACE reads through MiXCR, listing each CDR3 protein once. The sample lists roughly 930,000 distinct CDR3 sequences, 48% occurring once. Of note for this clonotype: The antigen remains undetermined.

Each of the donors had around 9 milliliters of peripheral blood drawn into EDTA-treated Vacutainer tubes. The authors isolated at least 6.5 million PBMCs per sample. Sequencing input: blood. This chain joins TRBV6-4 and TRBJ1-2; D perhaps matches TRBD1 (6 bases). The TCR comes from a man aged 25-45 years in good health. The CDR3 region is CASSDSGGKGGYTF. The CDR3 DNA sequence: TGTGCCAGCAGTGACTCTGGGGGCAAGGGTGGCTACACCTTC.